The clone carrying this TCR beta chain was seen a single time. The data belong to a study of blood T cell repertoires in COVID-19. For the study at large: Italy, Spain and the United States were the sources of the convalescent and acute COVID-19 samples. Sample material is recorded as cDNA or gDNA derived from T cells, B-cell-depleted T cells, or PBMCs.

Per the study methods: Estimation of nucleated cell counts relied on the amplification of reference gene primers. Using immunoSEQ multiplex PCR, the repertoire was profiled, and TCRdb retains in-frame clones only, with some absent. V and J calls and clone size follow that table, whereas D and trimming were derived from the DNA. The table has about 67,000 clones, about 87% seen once; the top ten hold 8% to 9.5%. This receptor was obtained from a man over 45 with active COVID-19. The material sequenced was peripheral blood.

The CDR3 sequence: CASSQGYQETQYF. CDR3 DNA: TGTGCCAGCAGTCAGGGGTACCAAGAGACCCAGTACTTC. The J gene is TRBJ2-5, the V gene TRBV27, with a possible D match to TRBD1 (6 bases). Germline V gene lookup returns CDR1 MNHEY and CDR2 SMNVEV (reference sequence). The CDR3 runs 13 residues. Trimming removed 5 bases at V and 0 bases at J, with 7 bases between.